Listed below are T cell receptor beta chains from one sample, sequenced in a study of blood T cell repertoires in COVID-19. Assay: immunoSEQ multiplex PCR; the TCRdb copy retains only in-frame clones and omits some. The repertoire includes roughly 43,000 clones, approximately 85% of them detected once, and approximately 13% sits in the top ten. The source material was peripheral blood. The source of these receptors is a woman in her seventies in a cohort sampled during active COVID-19. The CDR3 runs from the conserved cysteine through the conserved F or W. Fields, in order: D gene, V gene, J gene, clone size, CDR3 protein, CDR3 DNA. D genes are given only for firm matches. Where a row states a size, it is once, few, many or the class of an expanded clone; other rows omit it.

D gene: .; V gene: TRBV10-3; J gene: TRBJ2-7; clone size: .; CDR3 protein: CAISESGGYEQYF; CDR3 DNA: TGTGCCATCAGTGAGTCAGGGGGCTACGAGCAGTACTTC
D gene: TRBD1; V gene: TRBV7-8; J gene: TRBJ2-7; clone size: .; CDR3 protein: CASSRTGGSVGSYEQYF; CDR3 DNA: TGTGCCAGCAGCCGGACAGGGGGCTCTGTTGGGTCCTACGAGCAGTACTTC
D gene: TRBD1; V gene: TRBV7-2; J gene: TRBJ2-6; clone size: once; CDR3 protein: CASSTRPGQGAGANVLTF; CDR3 DNA: TGTGCCAGCAGCACGAGACCGGGACAGGGGGCGGGGGCCAACGTCCTGACTTTC
D gene: .; V gene: TRBV7-2; J gene: TRBJ1-2; clone size: .; CDR3 protein: CASSSVNGGVHYGYTF; CDR3 DNA: TGTGCCAGCAGCTCGGTGAACGGCGGGGTACACTATGGCTACACCTTC
D gene: TRBD2; V gene: TRBV28; J gene: TRBJ2-7; clone size: .; CDR3 protein: CASSLPSGNYEQYF; CDR3 DNA: TGTGCCAGCAGTTTGCCTAGCGGAAACTACGAGCAGTACTTC
D gene: TRBD2; V gene: TRBV5-4; J gene: TRBJ2-5; clone size: .; CDR3 protein: CASSSRTSGSQETQYF; CDR3 DNA: TGTGCCAGCAGCTCTCGGACTAGCGGGAGCCAAGAGACCCAGTACTTC
D gene: .; V gene: TRBV9; J gene: TRBJ2-2; clone size: .; CDR3 protein: CASSLGGQQTGELFF; CDR3 DNA: TGTGCCAGCAGTCTGGGGGGACAGCAAACCGGGGAGCTGTTTTTT
D gene: TRBD2; V gene: TRBV10-1; J gene: TRBJ2-1; clone size: .; CDR3 protein: CASSDRSGRKGYNEQFF; CDR3 DNA: TGCGCCAGCAGTGATCGAAGCGGGAGAAAGGGCTACAATGAGCAGTTCTTC
D gene: TRBD1; V gene: TRBV30; J gene: TRBJ1-4; clone size: .; CDR3 protein: CAYVGGGELFF; CDR3 DNA: TGTGCCTACGTCGGAGGGGGCGAACTGTTTTTT
D gene: TRBD1; V gene: TRBV6-6; J gene: TRBJ2-7; clone size: .; CDR3 protein: CASSRLKLTGGSYEQYF; CDR3 DNA: TGTGCCAGCAGTCGCTTAAAATTGACAGGGGGCTCCTACGAGCAGTACTTC
D gene: .; V gene: TRBV25-1; J gene: TRBJ2-1; clone size: .; CDR3 protein: CASSVSVNEQFF; CDR3 DNA: TGTGCCAGCAGTGTATCCGTCAATGAGCAGTTCTTC
D gene: TRBD1; V gene: TRBV18; J gene: TRBJ1-5; clone size: .; CDR3 protein: CASSQDRGSQPQHF; CDR3 DNA: TGTGCCAGCTCCCAAGACAGGGGCAGTCAGCCCCAGCATTTT
D gene: .; V gene: TRBV5-1; J gene: TRBJ2-7; clone size: .; CDR3 protein: CASSEGDGEQYF; CDR3 DNA: TGCGCCAGCTCTGAGGGGGACGGCGAGCAGTACTTC
D gene: TRBD1; V gene: TRBV7-9; J gene: TRBJ2-3; clone size: .; CDR3 protein: CASSYDPGQGTDTQYF; CDR3 DNA: TGTGCCAGCAGCTATGACCCGGGACAGGGAACAGATACGCAGTATTTT
D gene: TRBD1; V gene: TRBV9; J gene: TRBJ1-1; clone size: .; CDR3 protein: CASSPSRGPIGDTEAFF; CDR3 DNA: TGTGCCAGCAGCCCGAGCAGGGGGCCCATTGGGGACACTGAAGCTTTCTTT
D gene: TRBD1; V gene: TRBV2; J gene: TRBJ1-1; clone size: .; CDR3 protein: CASRIGGTGGTMNTEAFF; CDR3 DNA: TGTGCCAGCAGGATAGGAGGGACAGGGGGCACCATGAACACTGAAGCTTTCTTT
D gene: .; V gene: TRBV3-1/TRBV3-2; J gene: TRBJ2-4; clone size: .; CDR3 protein: CASSQDAGNIQYF; CDR3 DNA: TGTGCCAGCAGCCAAGATGCGGGTAACATTCAGTACTTC
D gene: .; V gene: TRBV7-2; J gene: TRBJ2-7; clone size: .; CDR3 protein: CASSRRGYEQYF; CDR3 DNA: TGTGCCAGCAGTCGCAGGGGCTACGAGCAGTACTTC
D gene: .; V gene: TRBV29-1; J gene: TRBJ2-5; clone size: .; CDR3 protein: CSVTPGQGSGRRETQYF; CDR3 DNA: TGCAGCGTAACTCCGGGACAGGGTAGCGGGAGGAGAGAGACCCAGTACTTC
D gene: TRBD2; V gene: TRBV6-2/TRBV6-3; J gene: TRBJ2-7; clone size: .; CDR3 protein: CASSQGLAGYEQYF; CDR3 DNA: TGTGCCAGCAGCCAAGGACTAGCGGGATACGAGCAGTACTTC
D gene: TRBD2; V gene: TRBV10-3; J gene: TRBJ2-3; clone size: .; CDR3 protein: CAITPNPSSGRRSTDTQYF; CDR3 DNA: TGTGCCATCACCCCTAATCCGTCTAGCGGGAGAAGGAGCACAGATACGCAGTATTTT
D gene: TRBD1; V gene: TRBV18; J gene: TRBJ1-4; clone size: .; CDR3 protein: CASSPGTAEKEKLFF; CDR3 DNA: TGTGCCAGCTCACCGGGGACAGCCGAGAAAGAAAAACTGTTTTTT
D gene: .; V gene: TRBV3-1/TRBV3-2; J gene: TRBJ1-1; clone size: .; CDR3 protein: CASSQQGLGTEAFF; CDR3 DNA: TGTGCCAGCAGCCAACAGGGGCTGGGCACTGAAGCTTTCTTT